This T cell receptor beta chain is drawn from a study of T cell repertoires in ileal Crohn's disease. V was clipped by 0 bases and J by 0 bases, with 5 bases between them. Per the germline V gene, CDR1 is SGHVS and CDR2 is FQNEAQ. CDR3 length: 14 amino acids. The protocol was immunoSEQ multiplex PCR, while the TCRdb copy is restricted to in-frame clones and leaves out a portion. The sample records thousands of clones, 85% to 95% being singletons. This chain connects TRBV7-8 to TRBJ1-1; D not resolved. The sequence came from an adult with Crohn's disease. The source material was ileal tissue. CDR3 protein: CASSLAEMNTEAFF. Here the CDR3 DNA reads TGTGCCAGCAGCTTAGCCGAGATGAACACTGAAGCTTTCTTT.